The T cell receptor (beta chain) described here comes from a study of CD8 T cells in ankylosing spondylitis. This clonotype was counted many times. Its antigen is unknown. Study-level points and caveats: Characteristic of ankylosing spondylitis blood, it appeared, was a TCR beta motif comprising about 8 highly homologous variants.

MiXCR, run by TCRdb on the 5' RACE reads, gives a single entry per CDR3 protein. The sample carries a few hundred thousand distinct CDR3 sequences, over 9.5% recorded once. This CDR3 is built from 13 residues. V shed 1 base and J shed 4 bases, with 6 bases lying between them. In germline, CDR1 is KGHDR, CDR2 SFDVKD. V and J are TRBV24-1 and TRBJ1-2, with D hard to call. This sequence was found in a male donor with ankylosing spondylitis. Sequencing used blood, either unsorted or a sorted T cell fraction (not recorded which). The CDR3 protein is CATSDFRGYGYTF. Here the CDR3 DNA reads TGTGCCACCAGTGATTTCCGGGGCTATGGCTACACCTTC.